The 24 T cell receptor beta chains below come from one sample, sequenced in a study of Ad26.COV2.S vaccination and SARS-CoV-2 variants. As to treatment: about 20 received Ad26.COV2.S at low or high dose, single or two shots; 5 received placebo; per-sample allocation not given. The investigators took samples on day 63 after the first vaccine or placebo injection. Sequencing was performed with immunoSEQ multiplex PCR; in TCRdb, only in-frame clones are kept and a portion is missing. The sample carries 510,000 or so clones, roughly 89% recorded once. The sample was peripheral blood, taken in a trial of Ad26.COV2.S vaccine versus placebo. The receptor set was obtained from a person aged 18 to 65 who received the Ad26.COV2.S COVID-19 vaccine or a placebo.

The chain carries TRBV7-2 and TRBJ2-5, with 10 bases fitting TRBD1. The CDR3 is 16 residues long. Trimming cost V 6 bases and J 1 base; bases outside gene matches: 8. From germline, CDR1 is SGHTA and CDR2 FQGNSA. DNA for the CDR3: TGTGCCAGCAGTACCGGTGACAGGGGGCTCCAAGAGACCCAGTACTTC. Amino acids: CASSTGDRGLQETQYF.

This clone was picked up one time. In DNA, the CDR3 is TGTGCCAGTAGTAATGTGAAGACCCAGTACTTC. This codes for CASSNVKTQYF. This rearrangement joins TRBV19 to TRBJ2-5; D gene ambiguous. The germline gives CDR1 LNHDA, CDR2 SQIVND (reference sequence). The CDR3 spans 11 residues. V was clipped by 4 bases and J by 6 bases, with 6 bases between them.

This clone was counted at least ten times. The rearrangement links TRBV4-1 to TRBJ1-5; D not certain. The CDR3 loop spans 13 amino acids. The ends were cut back, 1 base at V and 9 bases at J, with 10 bases in the middle. Germline CDR1 is MGHRA and CDR2 is YSYEKL. The CDR3 DNA follows: TGCGCCAGCAGCCAAGTTTTAGTGATGCCCCAGCATTTT. Translation: CASSQVLVMPQHF.

This chain joins TRBV7-2 and TRBJ2-7; a possible D gene is TRBD1 (6 bases). V lost 2 bases to trimming and J lost 2 bases, with 16 bases between them. The germline V gene has CDR1 SGHTA and CDR2 FQGNSA. The CDR3 has 16 residues. CDR3 in DNA: TGTGCCAGCAGCTTATCTTCACAGGGTGGGGCCTACGAGCAGTACTTC. Amino acids: CASSLSSQGGAYEQYF. The whole variable domain, remainder taken from reference TRBV7-2 and TRBJ2-7, is GAGVSQSPSNKVTEKGKDVELRCDPISGHTALYWYRQSLGQGLEFLIYFQGNSAPDKSGLPSDRFSAERTGGSVSTLTIQRTQQEDSAVYLCASSLSSQGGAYEQYFGPGTRLTVT.

The chain recombines TRBV29-1 with TRBJ1-2; TRBD1 matches at 10 bases. CDR1 and CDR2 (germline): SQVTM, ANQGSEA. The CDR3 runs 15 residues. Unmatched junction bases numbered 7, after V lost 4 bases and J lost 2 bases. The DNA for the CDR3 is TGCAGCGTTGCCGGCCCGGGACAGGGGAACTATGGCTACACCTTC. Amino acid sequence: CSVAGPGQGNYGYTF. Complete variable domain (other parts from reference TRBV29-1 and TRBJ1-2): SAVISQKPSRDICQRGTSLTIQCQVDSQVTMMFWYRQQPGQSLTLIATANQGSEATYESGFVIDKFPISRPNLTFSTLTVSNMSPEDSSIYLCSVAGPGQGNYGYTFGSGTRLTVV.

There are a few counts of this clone. The rearrangement joins TRBV9 to TRBJ2-1, with D possibly TRBD1 on 6 matching bases. Trimming took off 3 bases at V and 5 bases at J, with 18 bases between the two ends. The CDR3 sequence is 16 residues long. The germline gives CDR1 SGDLS, CDR2 YYNGEE. CDR3: CASSGWGHRSHNEQFF. CDR3 coding DNA: TGTGCCAGCAGCGGATGGGGACACCGCAGCCACAATGAGCAGTTCTTC.

The rearrangement uses TRBV30 and TRBJ1-4; 7 bases agree with TRBD1. The CDR3 consists of 14 residues. Losses at the gene ends were 3 bases for V and 5 bases for J; bases not matched to a gene: 6. Germline-derived CDR1 and CDR2 are GTSNPN and SVGIG (reference sequence). DNA for the CDR3: TGTGCCTGGAGGGGGGGACAGAGCAATGAAAAACTGTTTTTT. This gives the protein CAWRGGQSNEKLFF.

The chain carries TRBV6-4 and TRBJ2-7, with D unclear. Trimming pared 10 bases from V and 7 bases from J, leaving 23 bases between. Germline V gene sequence: CDR1 MRHNA, CDR2 SNTAGT. The CDR3 consists of 14 residues. The CDR3 reads CAIPAPGTFREQYF. As DNA, the CDR3 is TGTGCCATTCCGGCCCCCGGAACCTTTCGGGAGCAGTACTTC.

The chain has TRBV6-6 and TRBJ1-1; D not certain. The CDR3 runs to 10 residues. Germline CDR1 reads MNHNY; CDR2 reads SVGAGI (reference sequence). V lost 6 bases, J lost 11 bases, and 10 bases lay in between. The CDR3 nucleotides read TGTGCCAGCAGAGGGTCGTCGGCTTTCTTT. Translating it yields CASRGSSAFF.

On this clone itself: The sample has other DNA sequences that encode this CDR3 too. This chain joins TRBV12-3 or TRBV12-4 and TRBJ1-2; D unresolved. Between the trimmed V and J ends, which lost 1 base and 7 bases, there was a span of 4 bases. This CDR3 has 11 amino acids. This CDR3 is CASSLGTGYTF. CDR3 nucleotides: TGTGCCAGCAGTTTAGGGACTGGCTACACCTTC.

The table lists this clone with a few counts. This chain uses TRBV6-2 or TRBV6-3 with TRBJ1-1, with D perhaps TRBD1 (6 bases). V lost 6 bases to trimming and J lost 1 base, with 21 bases between them. CDR3 length: 17 residues. Germline CDR1 is MNHEY and CDR2 is SVGEGT. The CDR3 DNA is TGTGCCAGCAGCCACAGGGTCGGTCGGGTCCCGAACACTGAAGCTTTCTTT. It encodes CASSHRVGRVPNTEAFF.

The chain couples TRBV28 to TRBJ1-5, with D possibly matching TRBD1 (6 bases). Germline CDR1 is MDHEN and CDR2 is SYDVKM. This CDR3 is built from 16 residues. The V end lost 7 bases, the J end lost 7 bases, and 23 bases lay between the germline ends. CDR3 region: CASTEQGPTIGQPQHF. The CDR3 DNA follows: TGTGCCAGCACCGAACAGGGTCCCACAATCGGCCAGCCCCAGCATTTT.

The CDR3 spells CASRDLTGSRKNEQYF. As DNA, the CDR3 is TGTGCCAGCAGAGACCTTACCGGGAGTAGGAAAAACGAGCAGTACTTC. This chain links TRBV28 with TRBJ2-7; D might be TRBD2 (6 bases). Trimming left V 6 bases short and J 5 bases short, with 23 bases between. Germline CDR1 and CDR2: MDHEN and SYDVKM. This CDR3 is built from 16 residues.

The chain has TRBV28 and TRBJ2-7; 8 bases line up with TRBD2. This CDR3 is built from 12 residues. The V and J ends lost 8 bases and 4 bases, in that order; junction bases with no gene match: 4. Germline assignment: CDR1 MDHEN and CDR2 SYDVKM. CDR3 protein: CASGLAGYEQYF. DNA for the CDR3: TGTGCCAGCGGGTTAGCGGGATACGAGCAGTACTTC. The full variable domain, rest sourced from reference TRBV28 and TRBJ2-7, is DVKVTQSSRYLVKRTGEKVFLECVQDMDHENMFWYRQDPGLGLRLIYFSYDVKMKEKGDIPEGYSVSREKKERFSLILESASTNQTSMYLCASGLAGYEQYFGPGTRLTVT.

The chain links TRBV20-1 to TRBJ2-1, with 9 positions matching TRBD2. The J segment lost 4 bases and the V segment lost 5 bases, leaving 9 bases of the junction unmatched. The CDR3 is 15 residues long. Per the germline V gene, CDR1 is DFQATT and CDR2 is SNEGSKA (reference sequence). The CDR3 spells CSARVTSGSYNEQFF. The CDR3, as DNA: TGCAGTGCTCGTGTAACTAGCGGGTCTTACAATGAGCAGTTCTTC.

The CDR3 here is CASRTGVVKDEQYF. The CDR3 nucleotides are TGTGCCAGCCGGACGGGAGTAGTAAAAGACGAGCAGTACTTC. This sequence joins TRBV2 and TRBJ2-7, with TRBD2 as a possible D gene (6 bases). The V end lost 8 bases, the J end lost 5 bases, and 19 bases lay between the germline ends. The CDR3 consists of 14 residues. Germline values: CDR1 SNHLY, CDR2 FYNNEI.

The chain recombines TRBV6-2 or TRBV6-3 with TRBJ2-7; D not resolved. The V end lost 2 bases, the J end lost 5 bases, and 10 bases lay between the germline ends. Germline CDR1 reads MNHEY; CDR2 reads SVGEGT. This CDR3 is 13 amino acids long. CDR3 loop: CASSYNFGDEQYF. DNA for the CDR3: TGTGCCAGCAGTTACAATTTCGGCGACGAGCAGTACTTC.

The gene calls are TRBV5-4 and TRBJ2-2; 7 positions agree with TRBD1. This CDR3 spans 16 amino acids. The ends lost 3 bases at V and 4 bases at J; junction bases unmatched: 9. The germline V gene encodes CDR1 SGHNT and CDR2 YYREEE (reference sequence). The CDR3 nucleotides read TGTGCCAGCAGCTCCAAGACAGGGATGGCCACCGGGGAGCTGTTTTTT. Protein sequence: CASSSKTGMATGELFF.

This clone showed up just once. This chain joins TRBV5-1 and TRBJ1-1; a weak D match, TRBD1 (6 bases). The CDR3 runs to 14 residues. Between the trimmed V and J ends, which lost 4 bases and 0 bases, there was a span of 10 bases. The germline CDR1 and CDR2 sequences are SGHRS and YFSETQ. As DNA, the CDR3 is TGCGCCAGCAGCCAAAGGACAGTGAACACTGAAGCTTTCTTT. This sequence encodes CASSQRTVNTEAFF.

This chain joins TRBV6-2 or TRBV6-3 and TRBJ2-7; the D is unclear. The CDR3 has 14 residues. Trimming took 0 bases from V and 1 from J, leaving 7 bases between them. From germline, CDR1 is MNHEY and CDR2 SVGEGT. The CDR3 coding sequence is TGTGCCAGCAGTTACTCCCCAAGATCCTACGAGCAGTACTTC. Its protein is CASSYSPRSYEQYF.

This clone was recorded once. Other DNA sequences from this sample encode an identical CDR3 as well. The chain couples TRBV30 to TRBJ2-5, with 7 bases identical to TRBD2. The CDR3 has 14 amino acids. CDR1 GTSNPN and CDR2 SVGIG come from the germline V gene (reference sequence). With V trimmed by 4 bases and J by 3 bases, 8 bases remained unmatched. CDR3 protein: CAWTPGTTKETQYF. In DNA form, the CDR3 reads TGTGCCTGGACTCCCGGGACTACGAAAGAGACCCAGTACTTC.

The V gene is TRBV9, the J gene TRBJ2-1; 7 bases agree with TRBD2. CDR3 length: 15 residues. Germline CDR1 and CDR2: SGDLS and YYNGEE. The V gene end was trimmed by 4 bases and the J gene end by 3 bases; junction bases not matched to a gene: 7. As DNA, the CDR3 is TGTGCCAGCAGCCCCCGGAGCGGGATCTACAATGAGCAGTTCTTC. It yields the protein CASSPRSGIYNEQFF. Together with reference TRBV9 and TRBJ2-1, the CDR3 gives the full variable domain: DSGVTQTPKHLITATGQRVTLRCSPRSGDLSVYWYQQSLDQGLQFLIQYYNGEERAKGNILERFSAQQFPDLHSELNLSSLELGDSALYFCASSPRSGIYNEQFFGPGTRLTVL.

V and J are TRBV4-1 and TRBJ2-7; D ambiguous. Germline assignment: CDR1 MGHRA and CDR2 YSYEKL. V was clipped by 3 bases and J by 6 bases, with 3 bases between them. There are 10 residues in the CDR3. This CDR3 is CASSQPEQYF. The CDR3 DNA reads TGCGCCAGCAGCCAGCCCGAGCAGTACTTC.

The V and J genes are TRBV9 and TRBJ2-1, with TRBD2 identical over 7 bases. J was trimmed by 5 bases and V by 2 bases; bases with no gene match: 7. The germline V gene encodes CDR1 SGDLS and CDR2 YYNGEE. CDR3 length: 15 residues. CDR3 in DNA: TGTGCCAGCAGCGTTGGGACTACTATTAACAATGAGCAGTTCTTC. Encoded protein: CASSVGTTINNEQFF. Looking up the rest from reference TRBV9 and TRBJ2-1 gives the full variable domain: DSGVTQTPKHLITATGQRVTLRCSPRSGDLSVYWYQQSLDQGLQFLIQYYNGEERAKGNILERFSAQQFPDLHSELNLSSLELGDSALYFCASSVGTTINNEQFFGPGTRLTVL.